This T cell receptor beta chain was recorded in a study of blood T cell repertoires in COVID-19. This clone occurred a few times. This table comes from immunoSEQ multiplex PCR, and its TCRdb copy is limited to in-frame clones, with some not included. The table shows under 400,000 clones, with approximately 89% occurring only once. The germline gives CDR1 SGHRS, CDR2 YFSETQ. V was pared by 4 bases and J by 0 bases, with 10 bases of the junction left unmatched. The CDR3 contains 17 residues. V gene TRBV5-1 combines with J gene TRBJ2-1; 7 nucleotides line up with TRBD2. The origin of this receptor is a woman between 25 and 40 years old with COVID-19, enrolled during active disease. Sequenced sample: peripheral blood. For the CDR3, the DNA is TGCGCCAGCAGCCTTTCCCTAGCGGTTAGCTCCTACAATGAGCAGTTCTTC. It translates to CASSLSLAVSSYNEQFF.